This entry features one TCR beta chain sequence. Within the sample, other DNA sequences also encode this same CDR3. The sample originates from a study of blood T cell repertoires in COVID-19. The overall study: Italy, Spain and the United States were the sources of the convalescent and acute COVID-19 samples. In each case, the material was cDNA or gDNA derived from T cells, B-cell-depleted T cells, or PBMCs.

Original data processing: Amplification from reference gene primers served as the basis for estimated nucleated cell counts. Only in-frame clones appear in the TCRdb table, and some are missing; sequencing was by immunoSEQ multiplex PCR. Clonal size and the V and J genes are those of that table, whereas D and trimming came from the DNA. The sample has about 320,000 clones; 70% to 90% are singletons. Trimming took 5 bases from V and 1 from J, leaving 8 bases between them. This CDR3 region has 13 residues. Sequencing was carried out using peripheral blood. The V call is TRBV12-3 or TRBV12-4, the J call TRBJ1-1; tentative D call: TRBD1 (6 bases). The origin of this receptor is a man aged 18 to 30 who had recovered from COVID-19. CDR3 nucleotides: TGTGCCAGCAGTCGGGGACAGAACACTGAAGCTTTCTTT. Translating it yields CASSRGQNTEAFF.